A selection of T cell receptor beta chains follows, all from one sample in a study of T cells in Graves' hyperthyroidism and ophthalmopathy. TCRdb analysed the multiplex PCR reads with MiXCR anew, one entry per CDR3 protein. The sample records 460,000 or so distinct CDR3 sequences, over 13% being singletons. Sequencing used blood. The receptors shown here come from a young woman with Graves' hyperthyroidism. CDR3s include the opening cysteine and the closing phenylalanine or tryptophan. The order of the fields is D gene, J gene, V gene, clone size, CDR3 protein, CDR3 DNA. D genes are given only for firm matches. Expanded clones get a size class; other rows say once, few or many, or leave the size out.

>NA|TRBJ1-2|TRBV28|NA
CASSLYSGSSGYTF
TGTGCCAGCAGTTTATATTCAGGGTCCTCTGGCTACACCTTC
>NA|TRBJ2-3|TRBV7-3|NA
CASSSSGTYTDTQYF
TGTGCCAGCAGCTCGTCCGGGACGTACACAGATACGCAGTATTTT
>TRBD1|TRBJ2-3|TRBV2|NA
CASCRTGSDTQYF
TGTGCCAGCTGCAGGACAGGGTCAGATACGCAGTATTTT
>TRBD2|TRBJ2-1|TRBV24-1|many
CATSGTSSSEQFF
TGTGCCACCTCCGGGACTAGCTCATCTGAGCAGTTCTTC
>NA|TRBJ2-2|TRBV30|many
CAWSEKGWELFF
TGTGCCTGGAGTGAGAAGGGATGGGAGCTGTTTTTT
>NA|TRBJ1-2|TRBV25-1|many
CASSEWTGIYGYTF
TGTGCCAGCAGTGAATGGACCGGGATCTATGGCTACACCTTC
>TRBD2|TRBJ2-1|TRBV11-2|few
CASSSPGDSGRNNEQFF
TGTGCCAGCAGCTCCCCGGGTGATAGCGGGAGAAACAATGAGCAGTTCTTC
>TRBD1|TRBJ1-3|TRBV20-1|few
CSAGGTAGNTIYF
TGCAGTGCGGGGGGGACAGCTGGAAACACCATATATTTT
>TRBD2|TRBJ2-3|TRBV7-6|NA
CASSLDGTSGFTDTQYF
TGTGCCAGCAGCTTAGACGGTACTAGCGGATTCACAGATACGCAGTATTTT
>NA|TRBJ1-2|TRBV10-3|many
CAISDPRGGEGGYTF
TGTGCCATCAGTGACCCGCGCGGGGGAGAGGGTGGCTACACCTTC
>NA|TRBJ2-7|TRBV7-2|NA
CASSKIYEQYF
TGTGCCAGCAGCAAGATATACGAGCAGTACTTC
>NA|TRBJ1-1|TRBV7-2|many
CASRGQFMNTEAFF
TGTGCCAGCAGAGGACAGTTCATGAACACTGAAGCTTTCTTT
>TRBD2|TRBJ2-1|TRBV5-1|NA
CASSFLRTSGRNEQFF
TGCGCCAGCAGCTTCCTAAGGACTAGCGGGAGAAATGAGCAGTTCTTC
>TRBD1|TRBJ1-2|TRBV12-3/TRBV12-4|many
CASILVPQGAHGYTF
TGTGCCAGCATCCTGGTCCCGCAGGGGGCTCACGGCTACACCTTC
>TRBD2|TRBJ2-5|TRBV6-2/TRBV6-3|many
CASSYSSSGNASGETQYF
TGTGCCAGCAGTTACTCGAGCAGCGGGAATGCATCGGGGGAGACCCAGTACTTC
>NA|TRBJ1-1|TRBV3-1|many
CASSQGMAVEAFF
TGTGCCAGCAGCCAAGGTATGGCAGTTGAAGCTTTCTTT
>TRBD2|TRBJ2-7|TRBV6-2/TRBV6-3|many
CASRLGTSGDYEQYF
TGTGCCAGCAGGCTGGGGACTAGCGGTGACTACGAGCAGTACTTC
>NA|TRBJ2-1|TRBV12-3/TRBV12-4|NA
CASRQASSCNEQFF
TGTGCCAGCAGACAGGCCAGCTCCTGCAATGAGCAGTTCTTC
>TRBD1|TRBJ1-1|TRBV9|few
CASSPRTGIEAFF
TGTGCCAGCAGCCCTCGGACAGGGATTGAAGCTTTCTTT
>NA|TRBJ1-2|TRBV5-1|NA
CANSASLTVPMGYTF
TGCGCCAACAGCGCTTCCCTGACAGTACCCATGGGCTACACCTTC
>TRBD1|TRBJ1-5|TRBV19|NA
CASRKLLNRGGRQPQHF
TGTGCCAGTAGGAAGCTATTAAACAGGGGAGGACGTCAGCCCCAGCATTTT
>NA|TRBJ2-7|TRBV30|many
CAWGTSVYEQYF
TGTGCCTGGGGGACGTCGGTCTACGAGCAGTACTTC
>TRBD1|TRBJ1-2|TRBV7-9|NA
CASSPKPGQRDGYTF
TGTGCCAGCAGCCCAAAACCGGGACAGAGAGATGGCTACACCTTC
>TRBD2|TRBJ2-1|TRBV29-1|many
CSVEDLPSGSYNEQFF
TGCAGCGTTGAAGATCTTCCTAGCGGGAGTTACAATGAGCAGTTCTTC
>TRBD1|TRBJ1-3|TRBV7-2|many
CASSLDPRQGSAGNTIYF
TGTGCCAGCAGCTTAGACCCGCGACAGGGATCGGCTGGAAACACCATATATTTT
>TRBD2|TRBJ2-2|TRBV10-3|NA
CAISEGTSGTGELFF
TGTGCCATCAGTGAGGGGACTAGCGGGACCGGGGAGCTGTTTTTT
>NA|TRBJ2-4|TRBV6-5|few
CASSYSRGGDIQYF
TGTGCCAGCAGTTACTCCAGAGGAGGGGACATTCAGTACTTC
>TRBD2|TRBJ2-1|TRBV27|many
CASSLRAFQREKENEQFF
TGTGCCAGCAGTTTACGTGCTTTCCAGCGGGAGAAGGAGAATGAGCAGTTCTTC
>TRBD1|TRBJ1-1|TRBV6-5|many
CASSYQGQHSEAFF
TGTGCCAGCAGTTACCAGGGACAGCATTCTGAAGCTTTCTTT
>NA|TRBJ2-1|TRBV2|many
CARVGVFNEQFF
TGTGCCAGGGTGGGGGTTTTCAATGAGCAGTTCTTC
>NA|TRBJ2-1|TRBV7-9|many
CASSLARDLPTYNEQFF
TGTGCCAGCAGCTTAGCGCGGGACCTTCCGACCTACAATGAGCAGTTCTTC
>TRBD2|TRBJ2-3|TRBV6-4|NA
CASSASGESTDTQYF
TGTGCCAGCAGTGCGAGCGGGGAGAGCACAGATACGCAGTATTTT
>TRBD2|TRBJ2-1|TRBV24-1|many
CATRERGSGNEQFF
TGTGCCACCAGAGAGCGGGGTTCGGGGAATGAGCAGTTCTTC
>NA|TRBJ1-5|TRBV29-1|many
CSVGDRAGQPQHF
TGCAGCGTCGGGGACCGGGCGGGTCAGCCCCAGCATTTT
>TRBD1|TRBJ2-3|TRBV6-1|few
CASSTRGQGVPTDTQYF
TGTGCCAGCAGTACCCGGGGACAGGGGGTACCCACAGATACGCAGTATTTT
>TRBD1|TRBJ1-2|TRBV6-1|many
CASSDGQGGYGYTF
TGTGCCAGCAGCGACGGACAGGGCGGCTATGGCTACACCTTC
>NA|TRBJ2-3|TRBV14|NA
CASSPLKARIDTQYF
TGTGCCAGCAGCCCTCTTAAGGCGAGGATTGATACGCAGTATTTT
>NA|TRBJ2-3|TRBV7-9|few
CATPFGTGILADTDTQYF
TGTGCCACCCCCTTCGGGACAGGCATACTAGCGGACACAGATACGCAGTATTTT
>NA|TRBJ1-5|TRBV15|NA
CATSRVPQQPDQPQHF
TGTGCCACCAGCAGAGTCCCCCAACAGCCGGATCAGCCCCAGCATTTT
>NA|TRBJ2-3|TRBV9|many
CASSVEAASTDTQYF
TGTGCCAGCAGCGTAGAAGCGGCTAGCACAGATACGCAGTATTTT
>TRBD1|TRBJ1-2|TRBV10-3|many
CAITGQEGNYGYTF
TGTGCCATCACGGGACAGGAAGGGAACTATGGCTACACCTTC
>NA|TRBJ2-5|TRBV14|many
CASSSRGAETQYF
TGTGCCAGCAGCTCCAGGGGGGCAGAGACCCAGTACTTC
>TRBD1|TRBJ1-5|TRBV6-2/TRBV6-3|NA
CASRNPRTGREGYSNQPQHF
TGTGCCAGCAGAAACCCTAGGACAGGGAGGGAGGGGTATAGCAATCAGCCCCAGCATTTT
>NA|TRBJ1-1|TRBV11-3|few
CASSSINTEAFF
TGTGCCAGCAGCTCGATAAACACTGAAGCTTTCTTT
>TRBD1|TRBJ2-1|TRBV3-1|many
CASSQEGTGTYNEQFF
TGTGCCAGCAGCCAAGAAGGGACAGGAACCTACAATGAGCAGTTCTTC
>NA|TRBJ1-2|TRBV27|many
CASSFWGALGGYTF
TGTGCCAGCAGTTTCTGGGGAGCGTTAGGCGGCTACACCTTC
>NA|TRBJ1-1|TRBV20-1|NA
CSARGGSSYTEAFF
TGCAGTGCTAGAGGGGGCAGCAGTTACACTGAAGCTTTCTTT
>NA|TRBJ2-5|TRBV18|NA
CASSPWRRGSDETQYF
TGTGCCAGCTCACCCTGGAGGCGAGGATCCGACGAGACCCAGTACTTC
>TRBD1|TRBJ2-3|TRBV9|NA
CASSLTGVVADTQYF
TGTGCCAGCAGCCTTACAGGGGTAGTGGCAGATACGCAGTATTTT